The present entry profiles one TCR beta chain with its context. The germline CDR1 and CDR2 sequences are GTSNPN and SVGIG (reference sequence). V gave up 1 base and J gave up 1 base, with 8 bases separating them. This CDR3 spans 13 amino acids. Study processing details: Reference gene primer amplification gave estimated nucleated cell counts. Clones were read by immunoSEQ multiplex PCR, and TCRdb kept only the in-frame ones, dropping some. V, J and clone size derive from that table, while D and trimming were established from the DNA sequence. The table includes tens of thousands of clones, about 90% detected once. This record comes from a study of blood T cell repertoires in COVID-19. On the study more broadly: Some COVID-19 samples were acute and others convalescent; all came from the United States, Italy and Spain. T cells, B-cell-depleted T cells, or PBMCs provided the cDNA or gDNA that served as material.

The TCR was taken from a human donor in a cohort sampled during active COVID-19. The material sequenced was peripheral blood. This chain links TRBV30 with TRBJ2-7; tentatively, D is TRBD1 (5 bases). The CDR3 sequence: CAWSDGASYEQYF. In DNA, the CDR3 is TGTGCCTGGAGTGATGGGGCGTCCTACGAGCAGTACTTC. The full variable domain, in which reference TRBV30 and TRBJ2-7 provide the parts outside the CDR3, is SQTIHQWPATLVQPVGSPLSLECTVEGTSNPNLYWYRQAAGRGLQLLFYSVGIGQISSEVPQNLSASRPQDRQFILSSKKLLLSDSGFYLCAWSDGASYEQYFGPGTRLTVT.